The source of this TCR beta chain is a study of shared clonotypes between healthy human individuals (dated by TCRdb to 2019 to 2021). Study-wide context: The cohort comprised two women and a few men aged 18 to 49 years. Different laboratories and diverse techniques were used to prepare libraries and sequence TCR repertoires, to increase sequencing depth and limit assay-specific biases. For each donor, CD4 naive and CD4 memory were each given three plates, CD8 naive was given two plates, and CD8 memory was given one plate. The study deeply sequenced blood TCR repertoires of five healthy adults to estimate repertoire size and the extent of clonotype sharing between individuals. Per donor, leukapheresis produced somewhere between about 0.94 and 9 billion PBMCs.

The study at large found these results: Sampling was limited to blood, and TCR repertoires in tissue likely differ from TCR repertoires in blood. Rarefaction of sorted-subset datasets indicated incomplete sequencing despite the large sequencing depth. Compared with non-shared clonotypes, the clonotypes found in all four sorted-subset donors had higher generation probabilities. Pairwise subsampling indicated that sequencing depth was expected to affect the degree of clonotype sharing among donors. Because the study included only a small number of donors, the genetic and exposure-history diversity represented was limited. About 4.5% of naive CD4, more than 3% of naive CD8, about 2.4% of memory CD4, and 0.35% to 0.5% of memory CD8 clonotypes were shared across a few donors. Naive subsets generally had larger estimated clonotype richness than memory subsets.

CDR1 and CDR2 were assigned from the germline V gene (reference sequence) as LNHDA and SQIVND. V lost 6 bases and J lost 0 bases; the stretch between them is 18 bases long. From the cysteine through the phenylalanine, the CDR3 covers 18 amino acids. Only the CDR3 region is kept as DNA, spanning 54 bases read in frame from base 1. Using the deep immunoSEQ assay, multiplex PCR amplified TCR CDR3 regions from genomic DNA. Extracted genomic DNA from each cell subset was spread evenly across all wells of several immunoSEQ 96-well plates, with each plate serving as a replicate. For sorted subsets, about 0.2 ug genomic DNA, equal to about 30,000 T cell genomes, was loaded into each replicate PCR. The purified libraries were quantified using a Qubit 3.0 fluorometer, sized with a Bioanalyzer 2100, and then quantified again using the KAPA Library Quantification kit. A separate single-read 150-cycle Illumina NextSeq 550 flow cell was used to sequence each immunoSEQ 96-well plate. In the source study's methods: Because only junctional sequences without quality scores were contained in the immunoSEQ output, filtering matching that applied to full-length reads could not be performed. To assign V/J genes and CDR3, sequences were annotated against IMGT germline references using PyIR, a Python wrapper for IgBLAST v1.9. Reads were filtered out if the reads had weak V/J assignments (E-value above 1e-6), no CDR3, stop codons, out-of-frame junctions, or ambiguous translated residues. A V3J clonotype was defined by an identical inferred V gene, J gene, and CDR3 amino acid sequence. To compute the percentage overlap between repertoires, the number of shared unique clonotypes was divided by the size of the smaller repertoire. Three approaches were used to assess repertoire richness: RTK rarefaction, the Chao1 estimator, and Recon v2.1 estimates of unobserved clonotypes. For all TCRbeta clonotypes obtained by the gDNA method from a few donors, generation probabilities were computed with OLGA. TCRdb limited this immuneACCESS table to in-frame rearrangements with V and J called. A share of clones is missing; checked studies link under half to unresolved V genes, and the rest is unexplained. The D gene and trimming were derived from the DNA, and the V and J assignments and clone size from that table. Within this sample are about 980,000 clones, with approximately 76% of them counted one time only. The leading ten clones occupy 1.5% of the sample.

Healthy HIV-negative adults with no recently reported acute infections or vaccinations were included as donors. Every donor was a Caucasian adult living in Nashville, Tennessee, USA. CD4+ T cells were enriched by magnetic negative selection, after which naive cells were positively selected on CD45RA and the negative fraction was taken as the memory subset. After blood collection by leukapheresis, PBMCs were isolated using Ficoll-Histopaque density gradient centrifugation and then cryopreserved in the vapor phase of liquid nitrogen. Analytical flow cytometry was used to check the purity and quantity of each magnetically sorted T cell population. From each sorted fraction, genomic DNA was isolated and quantified by UV absorbance on a Nanodrop 2000c. Comments on this clone: This receptor's antigen is unknown. One base away there is no much larger clone; base qualities are not given.

Sequencing was performed on memory CD4+ T cells sorted from blood. The meaning of the sample's cell subset or site label: CD45RA-negative fraction. The sequence came from a young man in good health. Recombination linked TRBV19 to TRBJ2-6; tentative D gene TRBD2, with 6 bases matching. The DNA sequence is given as TGTGCCAGTAGCTCCCCTTCCGACGGGAGCTCTGGGGCCAACGTCCTGACTTTC. Its protein is CASSSPSDGSSGANVLTF.